Below, one T cell receptor (beta chain) is given with its context. Per the authors' pipeline: For nucleated cells, counts were estimated from reference gene primer amplification. TCRdb's table, derived via immunoSEQ multiplex PCR, lists solely in-frame clones and lacks some. V and J calls and clone size are those listed in that table; D and trimming were worked out from the DNA. There are about 120,000 clones in the sample; about 83% occur only once, and approximately 2% lies in the top ten. There are 14 residues in the CDR3. CDR1 is SNHLY and CDR2 is FYNNEI in the germline V gene. Germline trimming cut 8 bases from V and 3 bases from J; bases unmatched to any gene: 5. This specimen belongs to a study of blood T cell repertoires in COVID-19. Across the study: COVID-19 samples collected from the United States, Italy and Spain covered acute and convalescent phases. T cells, B-cell-depleted T cells, or PBMCs provided the cDNA or gDNA that served as material.

The chain combines TRBV2 with TRBJ1-4; TRBD1 matches at 8 bases. Source material: peripheral blood. The sequence came from a woman between 45 and 65 years old with acute or convalescent COVID-19. The CDR3 DNA reads as TGTGCCAGCGGGACAGGAGGACCTAATGAAAAACTGTTTTTT. Translation: CASGTGGPNEKLFF.